The next 30 T cell receptor beta chains were all read from a single sample in a study of T cell responses to AZD1222 COVID-19 vaccine. Here immunoSEQ multiplex PCR was the method, and the copy in TCRdb shows in-frame clones only, minus some. The sample consists of about 160,000 clones, 85% to 90% of them appearing once. Sequenced material: peripheral blood, taken on day 0 of AZD1222 vaccination. The receptors originated from an adult in good health.

The V gene is TRBV5-1, the J gene TRBJ1-6; D is ambiguous. The germline V gene has CDR1 SGHRS and CDR2 YFSETQ. This CDR3 has 15 residues. Deletions cut 6 bases from V and 3 bases from J, with 13 bases between. In DNA, the CDR3 is TGCGCCAGCAAACGAACGGCAGTCTATAATTCACCCCTCCACTTT. This translates into CASKRTAVYNSPLHF. Together with reference TRBV5-1 and TRBJ1-6, the CDR3 gives the full variable domain: KAGVTQTPRYLIKTRGQQVTLSCSPISGHRSVSWYQQTPGQGLQFLFEYFSETQRNKGNFPGRFSGRQFSNSRSEMNVSTLELGDSALYLCASKRTAVYNSPLHFGNGTRLTVT.

This chain joins TRBV6-5 and TRBJ2-7, with TRBD2 as a possible D gene (6 bases). Trimming stripped 10 bases from V and 5 bases from J, with 18 bases between. The length of the CDR3 is 13 residues. Per the germline V gene, CDR1 is MNHEY and CDR2 is SVGAGI. CDR3 bases: TGTGCCACCGCGGGACGACCCCGTGACGAGCAGTACTTC. Its protein is CATAGRPRDEQYF.

The chain recombines TRBV4-3 with TRBJ1-6, with D unclear. The CDR3 totals 18 residues. V was trimmed by 0 bases and J by 8 bases, leaving 20 bases between them. The germline V gene encodes CDR1 LGHNA and CDR2 YSLEER. The CDR3: CASSQERMATLRDSPLHF. CDR3 DNA: TGCGCCAGCAGCCAAGAGCGAATGGCCACCTTACGGGATTCACCCCTCCACTTT.

The genes are TRBV6-1 and TRBJ1-6, with D maybe TRBD1 (6 bases). Trimming took off 1 base at V and 2 bases at J, with 6 bases between the two ends. This CDR3 is built from 15 residues. CDR1 is MNHNS, CDR2 SASEGT, per germline. The CDR3 reads CASSEDRAYNSPLHF. The CDR3 nucleotides read TGTGCCAGCAGTGAAGACAGGGCCTATAATTCACCCCTCCACTTT.

J is TRBJ1-3 and V is TRBV5-1; D perhaps matches TRBD1 (6 bases). Germline V CDR1 and CDR2: SGHRS, YFSETQ. The V gene lost 4 bases and the J gene lost 0 bases, with 23 bases spanning the gap. This CDR3 has 19 residues. This chain's CDR3 is CASSRTGTISSFSGNTIYF. CDR3 DNA sequence: TGCGCCAGCAGCCGGACCGGGACAATCTCCTCTTTCTCTGGAAACACCATATATTTT.

The CDR3, as DNA: TGCGCCAGCAGCCTGGGACTAGCAGAGGGGGAAACGCAGTATTTT. Translation: CASSLGLAEGETQYF. This rearrangement joins TRBV5-1 to TRBJ2-3, with 9 positions matching TRBD2. V dropped 4 bases and J dropped 9; count of bases not matched to a gene: 12. The V gene's germline CDR1 is SGHRS and CDR2 YFSETQ. The length of the CDR3 is 15 residues.

The genes are TRBV5-6 and TRBJ2-5; D remains ambiguous. Looked up from germline, CDR1 is SGHDT and CDR2 is YYEEEE. The CDR3 consists of 15 residues. The V and J ends lost 0 bases and 2 bases respectively, with 11 bases between them. As DNA, the CDR3 is TGTGCCAGCAGCTTGGTTCGCGCGGCACAAGAGACCCAGTACTTC. It is translated as CASSLVRAAQETQYF.

A single count supports this clone. V gene TRBV13 combines with J gene TRBJ2-1; 8 bases agree with TRBD2. The CDR3 consists of 16 residues. Trimming took 5 bases from V and 4 from J; bases not matched to a gene: 10. CDR1 is PRHDT and CDR2 is FYEKMQ in the germline V gene (reference sequence). CDR3 sequence: CASSPRWVAGYNEQFF. The CDR3 DNA sequence: TGTGCCAGCAGCCCCCGGTGGGTAGCGGGATACAATGAGCAGTTCTTC.

This sequence joins TRBV7-2 and TRBJ1-5; weak D call: TRBD1 (5 bases). Trimming removed 2 bases at V and 0 bases at J, with 8 bases between. Germline V CDR1 and CDR2: SGHTA, FQGNSA. This CDR3 spans 15 amino acids. The CDR3 protein is CASSLRRGSNQPQHF. The CDR3 nucleotides read TGTGCCAGCAGCTTAAGGAGGGGTAGCAATCAGCCCCAGCATTTT.

The chain combines TRBV29-1 with TRBJ2-7; TRBD1 agrees at 7 bases. Germline-derived CDR1 and CDR2 are SQVTM and ANQGSEA. The CDR3 is made up of 10 amino acids. The junction had 1 base not matched to a gene; V was cut back by 3 bases and J by 8 bases. CDR3: CSVETGKQYF. The CDR3 nucleotides are TGCAGCGTTGAGACAGGGAAGCAGTACTTC.

In this sample, this clone turned up once. V gene TRBV5-1 combines with J gene TRBJ1-2; no clear D. CDR1 SGHRS and CDR2 YFSETQ come from the germline V gene. V shed 0 bases and J shed 5 bases, with 14 bases lying between them. CDR3 length equals 15 residues. CDR3 sequence reads: CASSLAGEHRYGYTF. CDR3 coding DNA: TGCGCCAGCAGCTTGGCCGGCGAGCACCGGTATGGCTACACCTTC.

The V and J genes are TRBV5-1 and TRBJ2-1, with D perhaps TRBD2 (5 bases). CDR1 and CDR2 (germline): SGHRS, YFSETQ. The length of the CDR3 is 17 residues. Trimming removed 0 bases from V and 0 bases from J, with 13 bases in between. The CDR3 is CASSLGLMGSSYNEQFF. CDR3 nucleotide sequence: TGCGCCAGCAGCTTGGGACTAATGGGCAGCTCCTACAATGAGCAGTTCTTC. The full variable domain, rest sourced from reference TRBV5-1 and TRBJ2-1, is KAGVTQTPRYLIKTRGQQVTLSCSPISGHRSVSWYQQTPGQGLQFLFEYFSETQRNKGNFPGRFSGRQFSNSRSEMNVSTLELGDSALYLCASSLGLMGSSYNEQFFGPGTRLTVL.

The chain has TRBV24-1 and TRBJ1-2, with D uncertain. Germline V CDR1 and CDR2: KGHDR, SFDVKD. This CDR3 has 13 residues. V lost 4 bases and J lost 4, with 9 bases in between. CDR3 bases: TGTGCCACCAGTGACCCTAAAATCTATGGCTACACCTTC. This translates into CATSDPKIYGYTF.

The rearrangement links TRBV19 to TRBJ1-3; TRBD1 agrees at 8 bases. The germline V gene has CDR1 LNHDA and CDR2 SQIVND (reference sequence). J lost 2 bases, V lost 3 bases, and 3 bases had no gene match. The CDR3 is made up of 15 amino acids. Here the CDR3 reads CASSMRQGTGNTIYF. The CDR3 DNA reads TGTGCCAGTAGTATGAGACAGGGGACTGGAAACACCATATATTTT. Using reference TRBV19 and TRBJ1-3 for the parts outside the CDR3, the full variable domain is DGGITQSPKYLFRKEGQNVTLSCEQNLNHDAMYWYRQDPGQGLRLIYYSQIVNDFQKGDIAEGYSVSREKKESFPLTVTSAQKNPTAFYLCASSMRQGTGNTIYFGEGSWLTVV.

The genes are TRBV27 and TRBJ1-5; D is perhaps TRBD1 (6 bases). V was trimmed by 6 bases and J by 0 bases, leaving 12 bases between them. The CDR3 length is 15 residues. Germline CDR1 reads MNHEY; CDR2 reads SMNVEV (reference sequence). The CDR3 here is CASREHRDSNQPQHF. In DNA form, the CDR3 reads TGTGCCAGCAGAGAACACAGGGATAGCAATCAGCCCCAGCATTTT.

CDR3: CASSEALVGRDRASPLHF. DNA for the CDR3: TGTGCCAGCAGTGAAGCCCTGGTTGGTCGGGACAGGGCCTCACCCCTCCACTTT. The chain joins TRBV6-1 to TRBJ1-6; 9 bases agree with TRBD1. Germline assignment: CDR1 MNHNS and CDR2 SASEGT. The CDR3 consists of 18 residues. Trimming at V came to 0 bases and at J to 10 bases, leaving 13 bases not matched to a gene.

V is TRBV7-9 and J is TRBJ1-1, with 11 nucleotides matching TRBD1. V shed 5 bases and J 6 bases; nucleotides not matched to a gene: 8. CDR3 length: 15 amino acids. Germline lookup yields CDR1 SEHNR and CDR2 FQNEAQ (reference sequence). The CDR3 protein is CASSLRDRGYPEAFF. The CDR3 DNA follows: TGTGCCAGCAGCCTCCGGGACAGGGGGTATCCTGAAGCTTTCTTT.

CDR3 protein: CASRAGRRYEAFF. The CDR3 DNA sequence: TGTGCCAGCAGAGCTGGACGGCGCTATGAAGCTTTCTTT. This sequence joins TRBV27 and TRBJ1-1; no reliable D call. Germline V gene lookup returns CDR1 MNHEY and CDR2 SMNVEV (reference sequence). The ends were cut back, 6 bases at V and 7 bases at J, with 15 bases in the middle. The CDR3 spans 13 residues.

The chain employs TRBV27 and TRBJ2-7; maybe TRBD2 (6 bases). V was shortened by 5 bases and J by 3 bases, with 14 bases between the two germline ends. CDR3 length: 14 residues. CDR1 and CDR2 (germline): MNHEY, SMNVEV (reference sequence). The CDR3 loop is CASSIGTGIYEQYF. CDR3 nucleotide sequence: TGTGCCAGCAGTATAGGGACTGGAATCTACGAGCAGTACTTC.

The chain uses TRBV5-5 and TRBJ2-7; D gene unclear. V was pared by 0 bases and J by 7 bases, with 8 bases between. The germline V gene has CDR1 SGHKS and CDR2 YYEKEE (reference sequence). This CDR3 contains 12 residues. The CDR3 spells CASSLAAVEQYF. The CDR3 nucleotides are TGTGCCAGCAGCTTGGCGGCAGTTGAGCAGTACTTC. Combining the CDR3 with reference TRBV5-5 and TRBJ2-7 gives the whole variable domain DAGVTQSPTHLIKTRGQQVTLRCSPISGHKSVSWYQQVLGQGPQFIFQYYEKEERGRGNFPDRFSARQFPNYSSELNVNALLLGDSALYLCASSLAAVEQYFGPGTRLTVT.

The chain recombines TRBV27 with TRBJ2-1; 9 bases are a match to TRBD2. Germline V CDR1 and CDR2: MNHEY, SMNVEV (reference sequence). The trim removed 4 bases at V and 7 bases at J, leaving 5 bases unmatched. The CDR3 runs to 14 residues. The CDR3 coding sequence is TGTGCCAGCAGTTCGGATGCGGGAGGGAATGAGCAGTTCTTC. Amino acid sequence: CASSSDAGGNEQFF.

The chain carries TRBV5-1 and TRBJ1-5; D not resolved. The CDR3 has 15 amino acids. The V end was cut by 0 bases, the J end by 4 bases, with 11 bases between. Germline V gene data show CDR1 as SGHRS and CDR2 as YFSETQ. As DNA, the CDR3 is TGCGCCAGCAGCTTGGGTGGGGTTGGTAATCAGCCCCAGCATTTT. Translating gives CASSLGGVGNQPQHF.

This clone was counted once. V is TRBV29-1 and J is TRBJ1-1; 7 positions match TRBD1. Per germline, CDR1 SQVTM and CDR2 ANQGSEA. The CDR3 runs to 14 residues. The V segment lost 3 bases and the J segment 5 bases; nucleotides outside the gene matches: 9. As DNA, the CDR3 is TGCAGCGTTGAGGGCACAGGGGTGGATACTGAAGCTTTCTTT. Translated: CSVEGTGVDTEAFF.

This sequence joins TRBV6-2 or TRBV6-3 and TRBJ2-7, with 8 bases matching TRBD2. V dropped 5 bases and J dropped 7; count of bases not matched to a gene: 4. Looked up from germline, CDR1 is MNHEY and CDR2 is SVGEGT. This CDR3 is built from 12 residues. CDR3 loop: CASSATSGEQYF. In DNA, the CDR3 is TGTGCCAGCAGTGCTACTAGCGGTGAGCAGTACTTC.

The genes are TRBV2 and TRBJ1-1; D gene unclear. V lost 6 bases and J 9 bases, leaving 14 bases between the germline ends. The CDR3 length is 12 residues. Germline assignment: CDR1 SNHLY and CDR2 FYNNEI. CDR3 sequence reads: CASSATLQQAFF. DNA for the CDR3: TGTGCCAGCAGCGCAACCCTCCAACAAGCTTTCTTT.

This chain links TRBV6-1 with TRBJ2-2; tentatively, D is TRBD2 (5 bases). The V gene lost 3 bases and the J gene lost 2 bases, with 16 bases spanning the gap. The germline V gene has CDR1 MNHNS and CDR2 SASEGT. The CDR3 extends over 17 amino acids. The chain's CDR3 is CASSERIPGFNTGELFF. CDR3 bases: TGTGCCAGCAGTGAGCGGATTCCGGGATTTAACACCGGGGAGCTGTTTTTT.

The chain uses TRBV28 and TRBJ1-2; a weak D match, TRBD1 (5 bases). The CDR3 covers 13 residues. The V end lost 5 bases, the J end lost 2 bases, and 9 bases lay between the germline ends. Germline V CDR1 and CDR2: MDHEN, SYDVKM. The CDR3 DNA is TGTGCCAGCAGTCCCCACAGGAACTATGGCTACACCTTC. It encodes CASSPHRNYGYTF.

The chain links TRBV4-3 to TRBJ2-7, with D tentatively TRBD1 (7 bases). The CDR3 has 14 residues. The ends were cut back, 4 bases at V and 6 bases at J, with 16 bases in the middle. In germline, CDR1 is LGHNA, CDR2 YSLEER. The CDR3 DNA reads TGCGCCAGCAGCCCAGGGGGGCCCATCCCCGAGCAGTACTTC. Its protein product is CASSPGGPIPEQYF.

The V gene is TRBV7-2, the J gene TRBJ1-3; no reliable D call. This CDR3 has 15 amino acids. The germline gives CDR1 SGHTA, CDR2 FQGNSA. V was clipped by 1 base and J by 0 bases, with 7 bases between them. CDR3 loop: CASSLDSISGNTIYF. CDR3 bases: TGTGCCAGCAGCTTAGACAGTATCTCTGGAAACACCATATATTTT. The full variable domain, with the rest looked up from reference TRBV7-2 and TRBJ1-3, is GAGVSQSPSNKVTEKGKDVELRCDPISGHTALYWYRQSLGQGLEFLIYFQGNSAPDKSGLPSDRFSAERTGGSVSTLTIQRTQQEDSAVYLCASSLDSISGNTIYFGEGSWLTVV.

This chain connects TRBV29-1 to TRBJ2-7; weak D call: TRBD1 (6 bases). Germline V gene lookup returns CDR1 SQVTM and CDR2 ANQGSEA. CDR3 size: 13 residues. Trimming took 6 bases from V and 3 from J, leaving 15 bases between them. The CDR3 protein is CSVEGARGYEQYF. DNA of the CDR3: TGCAGCGTCGAGGGTGCCAGGGGCTACGAGCAGTACTTC.